These 8 T cell receptor beta chains were sequenced from one sample in a study of T-cell memory formation after mild COVID-19. MiXCR, applied by TCRdb to the 5' RACE reads, yields one record per CDR3 protein. The data contain about 350,000 distinct CDR3 sequences, 14% of them singletons. The sequenced sample consisted of PBMCs or a T cell subset sorted from them (not recorded which). These receptor sequences come from a man aged 18 to 30 who had mild COVID-19 (a few samples of this study predate the infection). Cell type and time point are not known.

With respect to this clonotype: The junction and the germline gene differ at one end; a read error may be behind it. The J gene is TRBJ1-2, the V gene TRBV25-1; 7 nucleotides line up with TRBD1. This CDR3 region has 13 residues. Germline V gene lookup returns CDR1 MGHDK and CDR2 SYGVNS. As DNA, the CDR3 is TGTGCCAGCAGTGAATTAGGAAACAGGGGCATTAACTTC. Protein product: CASSELGNRGINF.

The CDR3 sequence is CASSGTGGGDVDTQYF. CDR3 DNA sequence: TGTGCCAGCAGCGGCACTGGGGGGGGAGACGTGGATACGCAGTATTTT. The V and J genes are TRBV7-9 and TRBJ2-3; TRBD2 agrees at 7 bases. CDR1 is SEHNR and CDR2 is FQNEAQ in the germline V gene (reference sequence). After removal of 5 bases from V and 6 bases from J, the junction contained 14 bases not matched to a gene. The CDR3 is 16 amino acids. The whole variable domain, filled in from reference TRBV7-9 and TRBJ2-3, reads DTGVSQNPRHKITKRGQNVTFRCDPISEHNRLYWYRQTLGQGPEFLTYFQNEAQLEKSRLLSDRFSAERPKGSFSTLEIQRTEQGDSAMYLCASSGTGGGDVDTQYFGPGTRLTVL.

This chain connects TRBV24-1 to TRBJ2-1; 14 bases are a match to TRBD2. The CDR3 is made up of 16 amino acids. Germline V gene data show CDR1 as KGHDR and CDR2 as SFDVKD. Trimming at V came to 5 bases and at J to 4 bases, leaving 3 bases not matched to a gene. Here the CDR3 reads CATSGGTSGGYNEQFF. DNA of the CDR3: TGTGCCACCAGTGGCGGGACTAGCGGGGGATACAATGAGCAGTTCTTC.

This chain uses TRBV10-3 with TRBJ2-5, with 7 nucleotides matching TRBD2. This CDR3 comprises 17 residues. V shed 0 bases, J shed 4 bases, and the junction held 11 bases outside the gene matches. CDR1 ENHRY and CDR2 SYGVKD come from the germline V gene. CDR3 DNA sequence: TGTGCCATCAGTGAGTCGGGGACTATAGGGGTTCGAGAGACCCAGTACTTC. This encodes CAISESGTIGVRETQYF.

This clonotype showed up many times. At one of its ends the junction is not consistent with the germline gene, which may arise from a read error. The chain combines TRBV12-3 or TRBV12-4 with TRBJ1-1, with a weak D call TRBD1 (6 bases). This CDR3 has 14 residues. CDR3 coding DNA: TGCGCCAGCAGCCCCGGACAGCTGAACACTGAAGCTTTCTTT. Its protein product is CASSPGQLNTEAFF.

The table lists this clonotype with many counts. The chain uses TRBV6-5 and TRBJ2-1; 10 positions agree with TRBD1. Germline CDR1 and CDR2: MNHEY and SVGAGI. This CDR3 comprises 14 residues. V dropped 6 bases and J dropped 7; count of bases not matched to a gene: 6. The CDR3 DNA follows: TGTGCCAGCAGCCTGGGACAGGGGCTAAATGAGCAGTTCTTC. It is translated as CASSLGQGLNEQFF.

The genes are TRBV28 and TRBJ2-5; tentative D call: TRBD1 (5 bases). Trimming cost V 2 bases and J 4 bases, with 14 bases left between them. The germline CDR1 and CDR2 sequences are MDHEN and SYDVKM. The CDR3 has 15 residues. For the CDR3, the DNA is TGTGCCAGCAGTTTAGTGTTGCAGGGCCCAGAGACCCAGTACTTC. Translated, it gives CASSLVLQGPETQYF. Complete variable domain (other parts from reference TRBV28 and TRBJ2-5): DVKVTQSSRYLVKRTGEKVFLECVQDMDHENMFWYRQDPGLGLRLIYFSYDVKMKEKGDIPEGYSVSREKKERFSLILESASTNQTSMYLCASSLVLQGPETQYFGPGTRLLVL.

This clonotype was seen repeatedly, ten times or more. This chain uses TRBV7-3 with TRBJ2-1; TRBD1 matches at 8 bases. CDR1 and CDR2 (germline): SGHTA, FQGTGA. J gave up 7 bases and V 5 bases, and 16 bases lay outside the gene matches. This CDR3 comprises 17 residues. CDR3 nucleotides: TGTGCCAGCAGCCCACGTCCGCCAGGGGGCATGGGTAATGAGCAGTTCTTC. Amino acids: CASSPRPPGGMGNEQFF. The full variable domain, completed using reference TRBV7-3 and TRBJ2-1, is GAGVSQTPSNKVTEKGKYVELRCDPISGHTALYWYRQSLGQGPEFLIYFQGTGAADDSGLPNDRFFAVRPEGSVSTLKIQRTERGDSAVYLCASSPRPPGGMGNEQFFGPGTRLTVL.